The 27 T cell receptor beta chains reported below all come from one sample, sequenced in a study of blood T cells in healthy people across ages. The use of a sample-barcoded 5' primer and a J-beta primer mix characterized a second PCR of roughly 6 to 11 cycles. MiXCR was run by TCRdb on the 5' RACE reads, yielding one entry per CDR3 protein. The sample yields approximately 960,000 distinct CDR3 sequences, 25% to 30% seen once. This same sample was also taken into another study, of T cells of mothers and their children.

The sample taken for sequencing was blood. These receptors were collected from a woman in her forties in good health.

Details on this clonotype: The germline gene is not matched at one end of the junction; a read error may be the cause. The chain couples TRBV11-3 to TRBJ2-1, with a tentative D call TRBD1 (6 bases). Germline loops: CDR1 SGHNT, CDR2 YENEEA. The CDR3 contains 14 residues. CDR3 loop: CAGSPGTHYNEQFF. CDR3 bases: TGTGCCGGCAGCCCAGGGACACATTACAATGAGCAGTTCTTC.

This clonotype was detected a few times. The CDR3 protein is CASSANRGADTQYF. The CDR3 nucleotides are TGTGCCAGCAGCGCCAACAGGGGAGCAGATACGCAGTATTTT. The V call is TRBV9, the J call TRBJ2-3; 7 positions match TRBD1. There are 14 residues in the CDR3. Unmatched junction bases numbered 5, after V lost 3 bases and J lost 4 bases. Germline CDR1 is SGDLS and CDR2 is YYNGEE. The variable domain in full, with the rest retrieved from reference TRBV9 and TRBJ2-3, is DSGVTQTPKHLITATGQRVTLRCSPRSGDLSVYWYQQSLDQGLQFLIQYYNGEERAKGNILERFSAQQFPDLHSELNLSSLELGDSALYFCASSANRGADTQYFGPGTRLTVL.

This clonotype was seen many times. The chain carries TRBV5-6 and TRBJ2-1, with 9 bases identical to TRBD2. The ends lost 4 bases at V and 2 bases at J; junction bases unmatched: 7. The germline V gene has CDR1 SGHDT and CDR2 YYEEEE. The CDR3 runs 16 residues. This CDR3 reads CASSTLTSGTYNEQFF. CDR3 coding DNA: TGTGCCAGCAGCACCCTGACTAGCGGTACCTACAATGAGCAGTTCTTC.

The V gene is TRBV9, the J gene TRBJ2-5; D gene ambiguous. Germline V gene data show CDR1 as SGDLS and CDR2 as YYNGEE. Trimming cost V 3 bases and J 6 bases, with 18 bases left between them. The CDR3 runs to 15 residues. The CDR3 DNA is TGTGCCAGCAGCGGAGGCCGAAACCTTTGGAAGACCCAGTACTTC. Translating gives CASSGGRNLWKTQYF. Together with reference TRBV9 and TRBJ2-5, the CDR3 gives the full variable domain: DSGVTQTPKHLITATGQRVTLRCSPRSGDLSVYWYQQSLDQGLQFLIQYYNGEERAKGNILERFSAQQFPDLHSELNLSSLELGDSALYFCASSGGRNLWKTQYFGPGTRLLVL.

The rearrangement links TRBV28 to TRBJ1-2; TRBD1 matches at 10 bases. The germline CDR1 and CDR2 sequences are MDHEN and SYDVKM. CDR3 length: 12 amino acids. V was pared by 7 bases and J by 7 bases, with 3 bases of the junction left unmatched. The CDR3 sequence is CASTGTGVGYTF. The CDR3 bases are TGTGCCAGCACCGGGACAGGGGTTGGCTACACCTTC.

This clonotype was seen more than once but under ten times. The CDR3 DNA reads as TGTGCCAGCAGCCAAGATACTACCTATGCAACTAATGAAAAACTGTTTTTT. Amino acid sequence: CASSQDTTYATNEKLFF. The V call is TRBV3-1, the J call TRBJ1-4; D uncertain. CDR1 and CDR2 from the germline V gene are LGHDT and YNNKEL (reference sequence). This CDR3 spans 17 amino acids. Trimming took off 0 bases at V and 0 bases at J, with 11 bases between the two ends.

On this clonotype: At one of its ends the junction is not consistent with the germline gene, which may arise from a read error. This chain joins TRBV27 and TRBJ1-1; D remains ambiguous. The CDR3 covers 14 residues. From germline, CDR1 is MNHEY and CDR2 SMNVEV (reference sequence). The CDR3 coding sequence is TGTGCCTGCAGTTCCCCGGTGGGGAACACTGAAGCTTTCTTT. Amino acid sequence: CACSSPVGNTEAFF.

This clonotype occurred many times. J is TRBJ2-6 and V is TRBV6-2 or TRBV6-3, with D possibly matching TRBD1 (5 bases). The V end lost 6 bases, the J end lost 0 bases, and 12 bases lay between the germline ends. The CDR3 has 16 amino acids. Looked up from germline, CDR1 is MNHEY and CDR2 is SVGEGT. Here the CDR3 reads CASRRGANSGANVLTF. In DNA form, the CDR3 reads TGTGCCAGCAGACGTGGGGCGAACTCTGGGGCCAACGTCCTGACTTTC.

Of note for this clonotype: Since a much larger clone is just one base distant, this may be a read error. V and J are TRBV28 and TRBJ2-5; 9 bases map to TRBD1. This CDR3 is built from 17 residues. CDR1 MDHEN and CDR2 SYDVKM come from the germline V gene. V shed 4 bases, J shed 7 bases, and the junction held 16 bases outside the gene matches. The CDR3 nucleotides are TGTGCCAGCAGTTCGCACAACTCCGGGACAGGGTTAGGGACCCAGTACTTC. It specifies CASSSHNSGTGLGTQYF.

This clonotype came up a few times. The chain is built from TRBV18 and TRBJ1-5; 8 bases agree with TRBD1. CDR1 is KGHSH, CDR2 LQKENI, per germline. The ends lost 3 bases at V and 5 bases at J; junction bases unmatched: 6. The CDR3 totals 15 residues. The CDR3 DNA is TGTGCCAGCTCACCTACAGGGGGAAGGTATCAGCCCCAGCATTTT. This encodes CASSPTGGRYQPQHF. Based on the CDR3 plus reference TRBV18 and TRBJ1-5, the full variable domain is NAGVMQNPRHLVRRRGQEARLRCSPMKGHSHVYWYRQLPEEGLKFMVYLQKENIIDESGMPKERFSAEFPKEGPSILRIQQVVRGDSAAYFCASSPTGGRYQPQHFGDGTRLSIL.

For this clonotype: This may arise from a read error, as a much more abundant clone is one base away. This chain connects TRBV12-3 or TRBV12-4 to TRBJ2-4; TRBD1 matches 7 bases. Near its end, the DNA agrees better with TRBJ2-7, so the J call may be wrong. The CDR3 runs 14 residues. The CDR3 coding sequence is TGTACCAGCAGGCCTGGCACAGGGGACTACGAGCAGTACTTC. Translation gives CTSRPGTGDYEQYF.

This rearrangement joins TRBV12-3 or TRBV12-4 to TRBJ1-5; 8 positions match TRBD1. The V and J ends lost 5 bases and 0 bases, in that order; junction bases with no gene match: 15. The CDR3 is 19 amino acids. The CDR3, as DNA: TGTGCCAGCAGTGGGGCTCGGGCAGGGGGCTTTTATAGCAATCAGCCCCAGCATTTT. Its translation is CASSGARAGGFYSNQPQHF.

This clonotype was picked up many times. The chain has TRBV9 and TRBJ2-1; 7 bases agree with TRBD1. J lost 6 bases, V lost 0 bases, and 9 bases had no gene match. The CDR3 extends over 16 amino acids. CDR1 SGDLS and CDR2 YYNGEE come from the germline V gene. As DNA, the CDR3 is TGTGCCAGCAGCGTAGGGGACAGAGCGCTAGGCAATGAGCAGTTCTTC. Amino acid sequence: CASSVGDRALGNEQFF.

This clonotype has just a few counts. The CDR3 sequence is CASSLTDGHTYLRDTQYF. CDR3 nucleotide sequence: TGTGCCAGCAGCTTAACGGACGGGCACACCTACCTGAGGGATACGCAGTATTTT. The chain links TRBV7-9 to TRBJ2-3, with D unresolved. CDR3 length: 18 amino acids. CDR1 and CDR2 (germline): SEHNR, FQNEAQ (reference sequence). The ends were cut back, 2 bases at V and 6 bases at J, with 24 bases in the middle.

The chain joins TRBV12-3 or TRBV12-4 to TRBJ1-2; D might be TRBD1 (5 bases). Trimming shortened V by 6 bases and J by 11 bases, and 19 bases separated the two germline ends. The CDR3 spans 13 residues. CDR3 in DNA: TGTGCCAGCAGCTTGCGCGAGGGGCACGGTTACACCTTC. This codes for CASSLREGHGYTF.

The chain combines TRBV7-9 with TRBJ2-2, with unresolved D. The CDR3 spans 12 residues. V was pared by 2 bases and J by 7 bases, with 5 bases between. CDR1 SEHNR and CDR2 FQNEAQ come from the germline V gene (reference sequence). In DNA form, the CDR3 reads TGTGCCAGCAGCTTATCAGGCGGGGAGCTGTTTTTT. Encoded protein: CASSLSGGELFF.

This clonotype was detected only a few times. Germline and junction disagree at one end, which may indicate a read error. This sequence joins TRBV9 and TRBJ1-2; the match to TRBD1 covers 7 bases. CDR1 and CDR2 from the germline V gene are SGDLS and YYNGEE. The CDR3 is made up of 17 amino acids. The CDR3 here is CAGSVEGGPSLDYGYTF. The CDR3 nucleotides are TGTGCCGGCAGCGTAGAAGGGGGCCCCTCCCTAGACTATGGCTACACCTTC.

The chain combines TRBV11-2 with TRBJ1-4; D is ambiguous. V was clipped by 4 bases and J by 0 bases, with 21 bases between them. The germline V gene encodes CDR1 SGHAT and CDR2 FQNNGV. The CDR3 consists of 19 residues. As DNA, the CDR3 is TGTGCCAGCAGCTCAAGGTCGCCGCTACGACATGCAACTAATGAAAAACTGTTTTTT. Amino acids: CASSSRSPLRHATNEKLFF.

This clonotype was recorded a few times. As DNA, the CDR3 is TGCAGCGTTGAAGTGGGCAGGGGAGGCAATGAGCAGTTCTTC. Protein product: CSVEVGRGGNEQFF. The rearrangement joins TRBV29-1 to TRBJ2-1, with D perhaps being TRBD1 or TRBD2 (6 bases each). The CDR3 is 14 amino acids. Germline V gene sequence: CDR1 SQVTM, CDR2 ANQGSEA. V lost 1 base and J lost 6, with 13 bases in between.

This clonotype was seen a handful of times. V and J are TRBV29-1 and TRBJ1-1; D is uncertain. Trimming removed 4 bases at V and 0 bases at J, with 12 bases between. This CDR3 comprises 14 residues. The germline CDR1 and CDR2 sequences are SQVTM and ANQGSEA. Here the CDR3 reads CSVGDSGMNTEAFF. The DNA of the CDR3 is TGCAGCGTTGGAGACTCGGGAATGAACACTGAAGCTTTCTTT.

Ten or more counts support this clonotype. The CDR3 reads CASSLSPRGQGNYGYTF. In nucleotides, the CDR3 is TGCGCCAGCAGCCTCTCCCCCCGGGGACAGGGGAACTATGGCTACACCTTC. V gene TRBV4-3 combines with J gene TRBJ1-2; TRBD1 aligns across 10 bases. Unmatched junction bases numbered 10, after V lost 4 bases and J lost 2 bases. Per the germline V gene, CDR1 is LGHNA and CDR2 is YSLEER. The CDR3 extends over 17 amino acids.

This clonotype was picked up a small number of times. The CDR3 sequence is CASSFGAGPTYEQYF. In DNA, the CDR3 is TGTGCCAGCAGTTTCGGCGCAGGGCCCACCTACGAGCAGTACTTC. This chain joins TRBV27 and TRBJ2-7; D perhaps matches TRBD1 (5 bases). With 3 bases removed from V and 2 bases from J, the gap between germline ends came to 14 bases. Germline values: CDR1 MNHEY, CDR2 SMNVEV (reference sequence). The CDR3 has 15 residues.

In DNA, the CDR3 is TGTGCCAGCAGCTTAACCGGGACAGCTAATGAAAAACTGTTTTTT. This sequence encodes CASSLTGTANEKLFF. This chain connects TRBV7-2 to TRBJ1-4; 7 nucleotides match TRBD1. CDR3 length equals 15 residues. The trim removed 2 bases at V and 3 bases at J, leaving 3 bases unmatched. Germline V gene sequence: CDR1 SGHTA, CDR2 FQGNSA.

There are a few counts of this clonotype. The gene calls are TRBV9 and TRBJ1-2; 7 positions match TRBD1. The CDR3 consists of 17 residues. CDR1 is SGDLS, CDR2 YYNGEE, per germline. The J segment lost 5 bases and the V segment lost 4 bases, leaving 17 bases of the junction unmatched. CDR3 loop: CASSPEPLETGTYGYTF. The CDR3 DNA follows: TGTGCCAGCAGCCCCGAACCCCTAGAGACAGGGACTTATGGCTACACCTTC.

The chain couples TRBV25-1 to TRBJ1-2; D uncertain. This CDR3 contains 13 residues. Trimming took 6 bases from V and 3 from J, leaving 11 bases between them. Germline V gene sequence: CDR1 MGHDK, CDR2 SYGVNS. CDR3 residues: CASREAGDYGYTF. Here the CDR3 DNA reads TGTGCCAGCAGGGAGGCTGGGGACTATGGCTACACCTTC.

V usage is TRBV5-6 and J usage is TRBJ2-5; weak D call: TRBD2 (5 bases). Trimming cost V 2 bases and J 5 bases, with 13 bases left between them. This CDR3 comprises 14 residues. Germline V CDR1 and CDR2: SGHDT, YYEEEE. CDR3 in DNA: TGTGCCAGCAGCTTTGGGAGCCGGTGGGAGACCCAGTACTTC. Encoded protein: CASSFGSRWETQYF.

This clonotype was recorded many times. This CDR3 is CSVEGQFYEQYF. The CDR3 DNA is TGCAGCGTTGAGGGGCAGTTCTACGAGCAGTACTTC. This chain joins TRBV29-1 and TRBJ2-7, with D maybe TRBD1 (5 bases). CDR3 length equals 12 residues. CDR1 and CDR2 from the germline V gene are SQVTM and ANQGSEA. V was shortened by 3 bases and J by 3 bases, with 9 bases between the two germline ends.